This T cell receptor beta chain was profiled in a study of siplizumab effects on memory and regulatory T cells. Only in-frame clones appear in the TCRdb table, and some are missing; sequencing was by immunoSEQ multiplex PCR. The sample yields 95,000 to 110,000 clones, over 90% seen once. General study points: Researchers could map only a minor fraction of alloreactive clones to unstimulated subsets.

Note on this clone: Its antigen is still unknown.

The CDR3 has 14 amino acids. CDR1 and CDR2 from the germline V gene are MDHEN and SYDVKM. Trimming took 6 bases from V and 6 from J, leaving 18 bases between them. Sequenced input: Tregs sorted from blood. This chain connects TRBV28 to TRBJ2-7; D may be TRBD2 (6 bases). The source of this sequence is a human donor in good health. In DNA form, the CDR3 reads TGTGCCAGCAGACCATATGGGGGGTTGAGCGAGCAGTACTTC. Protein sequence: CASRPYGGLSEQYF.